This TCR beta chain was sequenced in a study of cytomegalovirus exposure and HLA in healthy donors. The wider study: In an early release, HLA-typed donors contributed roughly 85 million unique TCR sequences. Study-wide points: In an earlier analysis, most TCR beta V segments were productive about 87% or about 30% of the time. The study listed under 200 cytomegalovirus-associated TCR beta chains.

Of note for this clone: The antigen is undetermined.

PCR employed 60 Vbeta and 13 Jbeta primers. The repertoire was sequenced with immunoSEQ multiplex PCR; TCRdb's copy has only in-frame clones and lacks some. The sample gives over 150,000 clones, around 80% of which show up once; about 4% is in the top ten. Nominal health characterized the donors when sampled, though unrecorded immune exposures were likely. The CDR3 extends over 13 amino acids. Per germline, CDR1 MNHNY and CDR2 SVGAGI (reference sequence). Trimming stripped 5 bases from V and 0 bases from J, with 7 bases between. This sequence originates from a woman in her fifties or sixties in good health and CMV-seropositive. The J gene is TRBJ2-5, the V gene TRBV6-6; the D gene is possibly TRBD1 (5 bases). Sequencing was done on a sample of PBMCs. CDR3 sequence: CASSGQYQETQYF. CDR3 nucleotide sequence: TGTGCCAGCAGTGGACAATACCAAGAGACCCAGTACTTC.